This T cell receptor beta chain was observed in a study of T cells in Graves' hyperthyroidism and ophthalmopathy. The wider study: Blood was drawn when the patient was first diagnosed and still untreated.

TCR beta CDR3 regions were amplified from RNA. HTBI primers were employed in a first-round RT-PCR of the TCR CDR3. TCRdb independently ran MiXCR on the multiplex PCR reads; one entry per CDR3 protein. This table has hundreds of thousands of distinct CDR3 sequences, around 20% appearing once. Exclusion of a patient resulted from uncontrolled infection, other autoimmune disease, pregnancy or lactation. Diagnoses used clinical symptoms, serum thyroxine and TRAb, thyroid ultrasound and orbital computed tomography. This receptor was obtained from a man aged 25 to 40 with Graves' ophthalmopathy. Sequencing was done on a sample of blood.

As DNA, the CDR3 is TGTGCCAGTAGTATCGGGACAGGGCTATCCTACGAGCAGTACTTC. It codes for CASSIGTGLSYEQYF. The chain joins TRBV19 to TRBJ2-7, with 9 bases aligning to TRBD1. The CDR3 contains 15 residues. The germline V gene has CDR1 LNHDA and CDR2 SQIVND (reference sequence). V shed 3 bases, J shed 1 base, and the junction held 4 bases outside the gene matches.